This is a list of T cell receptor beta chains from one sample in a study of CD8+ T cells in alopecia areata. Method: immunoSEQ multiplex PCR; TCRdb's copy keeps in-frame clones and lacks some. There are around 140,000 clones in the sample; over 80% occur only once, and around 16% lies in the top ten. Sample: CD8+ T cells sorted from blood, taken at week 0. These receptors were collected from a human donor with alopecia areata. CDR3s include the opening cysteine and the closing phenylalanine or tryptophan. A D gene is named only where the DNA matches it firmly. Size values are once, few and many counts, or a class for expanded clones, and some rows have none.

D gene: NA
clone size: once
V gene: TRBV7-9
J gene: TRBJ2-7
CDR3 protein: CASSLKGTYEQYF
CDR3 DNA: TGTGCCAGCAGCTTAAAGGGAACCTACGAGCAGTACTTC

D gene: TRBD1
clone size: NA
V gene: TRBV4-1
J gene: TRBJ1-1
CDR3 protein: CASSLGQGLYTEAFF
CDR3 DNA: TGCGCCAGCAGCCTGGGACAGGGGCTGTACACTGAAGCTTTCTTT

D gene: NA
clone size: NA
V gene: TRBV27
J gene: TRBJ1-1
CDR3 protein: CASSPLQGEAFF
CDR3 DNA: TGTGCCAGCAGTCCCCTACAGGGCGAAGCTTTCTTT

D gene: NA
clone size: NA
V gene: TRBV5-6
J gene: TRBJ2-1
CDR3 protein: CASSLLLNNEQFF
CDR3 DNA: TGTGCCAGCAGCTTGCTACTGAACAATGAGCAGTTCTTC

D gene: NA
clone size: NA
V gene: TRBV25-1
J gene: TRBJ2-4
CDR3 protein: CASSEINDSRAAKNIQYF
CDR3 DNA: TGTGCCAGCAGTGAAATTAATGACAGCCGGGCAGCCAAAAACATTCAGTACTTC

D gene: NA
clone size: NA
V gene: TRBV14
J gene: TRBJ2-7
CDR3 protein: CASSQAGRGSYEQYF
CDR3 DNA: TGTGCCAGCAGCCAAGCCGGCAGGGGAAGCTACGAGCAGTACTTC

D gene: NA
clone size: NA
V gene: TRBV29-1
J gene: TRBJ2-7
CDR3 protein: CSVGAGASSYEQYF
CDR3 DNA: TGCAGCGTTGGGGCAGGGGCTAGCTCCTACGAGCAGTACTTC

D gene: NA
clone size: NA
V gene: TRBV29-1
J gene: TRBJ2-7
CDR3 protein: CSVESQYEQYF
CDR3 DNA: TGCAGCGTTGAAAGTCAGTACGAGCAGTACTTC

D gene: TRBD1
clone size: NA
V gene: TRBV5-1
J gene: TRBJ2-7
CDR3 protein: CASSFGTGVDEQYF
CDR3 DNA: TGCGCCAGCAGCTTTGGGACAGGGGTCGACGAGCAGTACTTC

D gene: TRBD1
clone size: NA
V gene: TRBV27
J gene: TRBJ1-3
CDR3 protein: CASRRGGGSSGNTIYF
CDR3 DNA: TGTGCCAGCAGACGAGGGGGCGGAAGCTCTGGAAACACCATATATTTT

D gene: NA
clone size: NA
V gene: TRBV7-3
J gene: TRBJ1-2
CDR3 protein: CASSLGSGGGYTF
CDR3 DNA: TGTGCCAGCAGCTTAGGATCCGGGGGTGGCTACACCTTC

D gene: NA
clone size: once
V gene: TRBV7-6
J gene: TRBJ2-3
CDR3 protein: CASSLLGAEDSWTDTQYF
CDR3 DNA: TGTGCCAGCAGCTTACTGGGGGCTGAAGATAGCTGGACAGATACGCAGTATTTT

D gene: NA
clone size: NA
V gene: TRBV5-1
J gene: TRBJ2-1
CDR3 protein: CASSLAGLSSSSYNEQFF
CDR3 DNA: TGCGCCAGCAGCTTGGCCGGGTTGAGTTCAAGCTCCTACAATGAGCAGTTCTTC

D gene: NA
clone size: NA
V gene: TRBV7-9
J gene: TRBJ2-3
CDR3 protein: CASSLGSGVDGDTQYF
CDR3 DNA: TGTGCCAGCAGCTTAGGTTCAGGGGTAGATGGAGATACGCAGTATTTT

D gene: TRBD2
clone size: NA
V gene: TRBV19
J gene: TRBJ2-1
CDR3 protein: CASGLAGYNEQFF
CDR3 DNA: TGTGCCAGTGGGCTAGCGGGATACAATGAGCAGTTCTTC

D gene: TRBD2
clone size: once
V gene: TRBV7-2
J gene: TRBJ2-7
CDR3 protein: CASSPRSGTSGGFYEQYF
CDR3 DNA: TGTGCCAGCAGCCCCCGGTCTGGGACTAGCGGGGGCTTCTACGAGCAGTACTTC

D gene: NA
clone size: NA
V gene: TRBV13
J gene: TRBJ2-7
CDR3 protein: CASSSPGHSYEQYF
CDR3 DNA: TGTGCCAGCAGCTCCCCGGGACATAGCTACGAGCAGTACTTC

D gene: NA
clone size: NA
V gene: TRBV29-1
J gene: TRBJ2-7
CDR3 protein: CSVEDRYEQYF
CDR3 DNA: TGCAGCGTTGAAGATCGCTACGAGCAGTACTTC

D gene: NA
clone size: NA
V gene: TRBV5-8
J gene: TRBJ1-1
CDR3 protein: CASSLTANTEAFF
CDR3 DNA: TGTGCCAGCAGCTTGACAGCGAACACTGAAGCTTTCTTT

D gene: NA
clone size: NA
V gene: TRBV27
J gene: TRBJ2-7
CDR3 protein: CASGLPLKGAYEQYF
CDR3 DNA: TGTGCCAGCGGGCTACCCCTTAAGGGGGCCTACGAGCAGTACTTC

D gene: TRBD2
clone size: NA
V gene: TRBV29-1
J gene: TRBJ2-7
CDR3 protein: CSFWTSGYYEQYF
CDR3 DNA: TGCAGCTTTTGGACTAGCGGCTACTACGAGCAGTACTTC

D gene: NA
clone size: once
V gene: TRBV27
J gene: TRBJ2-3
CDR3 protein: CASSPGADTQYF
CDR3 DNA: TGTGCCAGCAGCCCCGGGGCAGATACGCAGTATTTT

D gene: NA
clone size: NA
V gene: TRBV27
J gene: TRBJ1-5
CDR3 protein: CASSLLPSAQPQHF
CDR3 DNA: TGTGCCAGCAGTCTCCTACCTAGCGCTCAGCCCCAGCATTTT

D gene: NA
clone size: NA
V gene: TRBV9
J gene: TRBJ2-1
CDR3 protein: CASSVDPLEPQKYNEQFF
CDR3 DNA: TGTGCCAGCAGCGTAGACCCGTTAGAGCCTCAAAAATACAATGAGCAGTTCTTC

D gene: NA
clone size: once
V gene: TRBV19
J gene: TRBJ1-1
CDR3 protein: CASRRAGPDTEAFF
CDR3 DNA: TGTGCCAGTAGAAGGGCGGGACCGGACACTGAAGCTTTCTTT

D gene: NA
clone size: NA
V gene: TRBV25-1
J gene: TRBJ2-3
CDR3 protein: CASSEAGANTQYF
CDR3 DNA: TGTGCCAGCAGTGAAGCCGGGGCGAATACGCAGTATTTT

D gene: NA
clone size: NA
V gene: TRBV2
J gene: TRBJ1-5
CDR3 protein: CASSGGWDGKYSNQPQHF
CDR3 DNA: TGTGCCAGCAGCGGTGGGTGGGACGGAAAGTATAGCAATCAGCCCCAGCATTTT

D gene: TRBD1
clone size: NA
V gene: TRBV9
J gene: TRBJ1-2
CDR3 protein: CASAGTGEIYYGYTF
CDR3 DNA: TGTGCCAGCGCCGGGACAGGGGAAATTTACTATGGCTACACCTTC